This T cell receptor beta chain was profiled in a study of T cell changes during pregnancy in multiple sclerosis. Using immunoSEQ multiplex PCR, the repertoire was profiled, and TCRdb retains in-frame clones only, with some absent. The sample includes fewer than 85,000 clones, around 93% of them seen just once. The length of the CDR3 is 14 residues. Trimming removed 5 bases from V and 7 bases from J; junction bases left unmatched: 6. Germline assignment: CDR1 SQVTM and CDR2 ANQGSEA. This receptor was obtained from a female donor with multiple sclerosis, enrolled in a pregnancy study. The input for sequencing was peripheral blood, taken in the second trimester of pregnancy. This rearrangement joins TRBV29-1 to TRBJ2-1; 12 positions agree with TRBD2. The CDR3 region has the DNA TGCAGCGTTCTCGGACTAGCGGGAAGGAATGAGCAGTTCTTC. Its translation: CSVLGLAGRNEQFF.